Each of the 17 T cell receptor beta chains below was sequenced from the same sample in a study of cytomegalovirus exposure and HLA in healthy donors. The data were produced by immunoSEQ multiplex PCR, yet TCRdb's version contains in-frame clones alone and is incomplete. Of approximately 120,000 clones in the sample, 75% to 90% are singletons; the top ten hold 1% to 1.4%. The sample consisted of PBMCs. These receptors were taken from a woman between 18 and 29 years old in good health and CMV-seronegative.

The V gene is TRBV5-6, the J gene TRBJ1-6; no definite D call. This CDR3 contains 15 residues. Germline V gene lookup returns CDR1 SGHDT and CDR2 YYEEEE. V lost 1 base and J 5 bases, leaving 10 bases between the germline ends. CDR3 DNA sequence: TGTGCCAGCAGCTTGTGGGCTAATAATAATTCACCCCTCCACTTT. This sequence encodes CASSLWANNNSPLHF.

The chain uses TRBV4-3 and TRBJ2-7; D not resolved. V was clipped by 1 base and J by 0 bases, with 10 bases between them. Germline V gene data show CDR1 as LGHNA and CDR2 as YSLEER. This CDR3 is 15 amino acids long. The CDR3 sequence: CASSQAKKSSYEQYF. CDR3 nucleotides: TGCGCCAGCAGCCAAGCAAAGAAGAGCTCCTACGAGCAGTACTTC.

This chain uses TRBV6-6 with TRBJ2-1; tentative D call: TRBD2 (6 bases). The CDR3 is 15 amino acids. V was shortened by 2 bases and J by 12 bases, with 20 bases between the two germline ends. Looked up from germline, CDR1 is MNHNY and CDR2 is SVGAGI (reference sequence). For the CDR3, the DNA is TGTGCCAGCAGTTACGAGACTAGGGGTTACGGGGGGCAGTTCTTC. It translates to CASSYETRGYGGQFF.

The chain couples TRBV2 to TRBJ1-2; D is possibly TRBD1 (6 bases). The V end lost 0 bases, the J end lost 4 bases, and 15 bases lay between the germline ends. Germline CDR1 SNHLY, CDR2 FYNNEI. The CDR3 is made up of 16 amino acids. The CDR3 region has the DNA TGTGCCAGCAGTGAAGCGGGCGGCGGGGGGCCCTATGGCTACACCTTC. This gives the protein CASSEAGGGGPYGYTF.

V is TRBV2 and J is TRBJ2-7, with 8 nucleotides matching TRBD2. The J segment lost 4 bases and the V segment lost 4 bases, leaving 3 bases of the junction unmatched. Germline loops: CDR1 SNHLY, CDR2 FYNNEI. The CDR3 length is 13 residues. The CDR3 DNA is TGTGCCAGCAGTGTAGCGGGGCTATACGAGCAGTACGTC. Translation: CASSVAGLYEQYV.

This clone was recorded a few times. The V gene is TRBV10-2, the J gene TRBJ1-2, with D possibly matching TRBD1 (5 bases). CDR3 length: 15 amino acids. CDR1 WSHSY and CDR2 SAAADI come from the germline V gene. The V end was cut by 3 bases, the J end by 4 bases, with 15 bases between. The CDR3 here is CASSDREGFGYGYTF. DNA of the CDR3: TGCGCCAGCAGTGACAGGGAAGGGTTCGGCTATGGCTACACCTTC.

The chain uses TRBV6-5 and TRBJ2-2; D unclear. V was clipped by 2 bases and J by 2 bases, with 6 bases between them. The germline CDR1 and CDR2 sequences are MNHEY and SVGAGI. This CDR3 is 14 amino acids long. Here the CDR3 reads CASSYTTNTGELFF. The CDR3 coding sequence is TGTGCCAGCAGTTACACTACTAACACCGGGGAGCTGTTTTTT.

The count of this clone is one. The rearrangement uses TRBV4-2 and TRBJ1-1; D is ambiguous. Germline V gene sequence: CDR1 LGHNA, CDR2 YNFKEQ. Trimming took off 1 base at V and 0 bases at J, with 15 bases between the two ends. CDR3 size: 17 residues. CDR3 sequence (DNA): TGTGCCAGCAGCCAAGTCGAGACAACCTTCATGAACACTGAAGCTTTCTTT. Its protein is CASSQVETTFMNTEAFF.

The rearrangement links TRBV2 to TRBJ1-1; TRBD1 agrees at 7 bases. Germline V CDR1 and CDR2: SNHLY, FYNNEI. V lost 6 bases, J lost 2 bases, and 6 bases stayed unmatched. This CDR3 has 14 amino acids. This chain's CDR3 is CASRGDRYNTEAFF. CDR3 nucleotide sequence: TGTGCCAGCAGGGGGGACAGATACAACACTGAAGCTTTCTTT.

V usage is TRBV6-6 and J usage is TRBJ2-2; 14 nucleotides agree with TRBD2. Germline V CDR1 and CDR2: MNHNY, SVGAGI (reference sequence). This CDR3 has 16 residues. Unmatched junction bases numbered 4, after V lost 5 bases and J lost 5 bases. CDR3 sequence (DNA): TGTGCCAGCAGTGGACTAGCGGGGGGTTATACCGGGGAGCTGTTTTTT. Amino acid sequence: CASSGLAGGYTGELFF.

This chain links TRBV7-2 with TRBJ2-2; 9 bases are a match to TRBD1. Germline V lookup: CDR1 SGHTA, CDR2 FQGNSA. The CDR3 contains 15 residues. J was trimmed by 3 bases and V by 1 base; bases with no gene match: 0. The CDR3 loop is CASSLGQGDTGELFF. CDR3 bases: TGTGCCAGCAGCTTAGGACAGGGGGACACCGGGGAGCTGTTTTTT.

This clone was seen a handful of times. The chain joins TRBV9 to TRBJ2-3, with 9 bases matching TRBD1. The junction had 5 bases not matched to a gene; V was cut back by 2 bases and J by 4 bases. The germline gives CDR1 SGDLS, CDR2 YYNGEE. The CDR3 runs to 15 residues. CDR3 protein: CASSVGTGWADTQYF. CDR3 bases: TGTGCCAGCAGCGTTGGGACAGGGTGGGCAGATACGCAGTATTTT.

This chain uses TRBV7-9 with TRBJ2-2, with a tentative D call TRBD2 (5 bases). Germline CDR1 and CDR2: SEHNR and FQNEAQ (reference sequence). The V end lost 5 bases, the J end lost 1 base, and 11 bases lay between the germline ends. The CDR3 covers 15 residues. The CDR3 is CASSPREGNTGELFF. The CDR3 region has the DNA TGTGCCAGCAGCCCCCGAGAGGGGAACACCGGGGAGCTGTTTTTT.

The CDR3 loop reads CASSLSGTGTLEQYF. For the CDR3, the DNA is TGTGCCAGCAGCTTATCCGGGACAGGGACTCTAGAGCAGTACTTC. This sequence joins TRBV5-6 and TRBJ2-7; 9 bases agree with TRBD1. Germline V gene data show CDR1 as SGHDT and CDR2 as YYEEEE. The CDR3 is 15 amino acids. V was clipped by 2 bases and J by 7 bases; unmatched bases: 10. Supplemented by reference TRBV5-6 and TRBJ2-7, the full variable domain reads DAGVTQSPTHLIKTRGQQVTLRCSPKSGHDTVSWYQQALGQGPQFIFQYYEEEERQRGNFPDRFSGHQFPNYSSELNVNALLLGDSALYLCASSLSGTGTLEQYFGPGTRLTVT.

The chain is built from TRBV6-6 and TRBJ2-1, with 8 bases that match TRBD1. The V segment lost 6 bases and the J segment 9 bases; nucleotides outside the gene matches: 10. The CDR3 extends over 14 amino acids. Germline CDR1 MNHNY, CDR2 SVGAGI (reference sequence). CDR3 sequence (DNA): TGTGCCAGCAGACCCGGACAGGGAAGGGGTGAGCAGTTCTTC. Amino acids: CASRPGQGRGEQFF.

The rearrangement joins TRBV7-9 to TRBJ2-2; D is possibly TRBD2 (6 bases). The CDR3 extends over 15 amino acids. Germline V gene lookup returns CDR1 SEHNR and CDR2 FQNEAQ (reference sequence). V gave up 1 base and J gave up 1 base, with 7 bases separating them. CDR3 nucleotides: TGTGCCAGCAGCTTAGGGCGGGGGAACACCGGGGAGCTGTTTTTT. Its protein product is CASSLGRGNTGELFF.

The chain joins TRBV13 to TRBJ1-1, with 12 bases that match TRBD1. Looked up from germline, CDR1 is PRHDT and CDR2 is FYEKMQ (reference sequence). This CDR3 has 18 amino acids. The V segment lost 5 bases and the J segment 12 bases; nucleotides outside the gene matches: 22. The CDR3 nucleotides read TGTGCCAGCAGCGACTCTTCCGGGACAGGGGGCTTATGGGACGAGTCTTTCTTT. Its protein is CASSDSSGTGGLWDESFF.